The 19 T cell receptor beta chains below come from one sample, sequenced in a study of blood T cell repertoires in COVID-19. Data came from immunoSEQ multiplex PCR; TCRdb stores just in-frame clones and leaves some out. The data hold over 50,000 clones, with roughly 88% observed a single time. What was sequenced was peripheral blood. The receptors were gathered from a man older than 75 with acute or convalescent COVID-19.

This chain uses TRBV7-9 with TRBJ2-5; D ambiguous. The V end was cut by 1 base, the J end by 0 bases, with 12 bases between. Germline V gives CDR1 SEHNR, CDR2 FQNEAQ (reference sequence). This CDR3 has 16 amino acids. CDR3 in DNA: TGTGCCAGCAGCTTAGTCCGGGTCCGCAACCAAGAGACCCAGTACTTC. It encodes CASSLVRVRNQETQYF.

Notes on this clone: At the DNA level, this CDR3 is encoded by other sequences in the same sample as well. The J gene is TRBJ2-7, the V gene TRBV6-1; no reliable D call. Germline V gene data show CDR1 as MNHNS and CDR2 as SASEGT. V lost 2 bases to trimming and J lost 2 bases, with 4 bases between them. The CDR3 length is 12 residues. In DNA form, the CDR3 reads TGTGCCAGCAGTGAACAGGCCTACGAGCAGTACTTC. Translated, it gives CASSEQAYEQYF.

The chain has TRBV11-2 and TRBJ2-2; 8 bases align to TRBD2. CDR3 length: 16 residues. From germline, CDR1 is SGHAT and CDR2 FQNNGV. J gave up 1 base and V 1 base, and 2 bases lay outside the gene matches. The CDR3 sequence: CASSLGGGWNTGELFF. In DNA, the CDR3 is TGTGCCAGCAGCTTAGGCGGGGGGTGGAACACCGGGGAGCTGTTTTTT.

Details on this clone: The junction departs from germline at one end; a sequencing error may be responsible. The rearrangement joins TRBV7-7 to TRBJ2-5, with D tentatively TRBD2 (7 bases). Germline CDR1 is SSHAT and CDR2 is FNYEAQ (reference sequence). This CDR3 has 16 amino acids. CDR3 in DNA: TGTGCTAGCAGCTCAGGAGGGGGGGTGTACCAAGAGACCCAGTACTTC. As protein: CASSSGGGVYQETQYF.

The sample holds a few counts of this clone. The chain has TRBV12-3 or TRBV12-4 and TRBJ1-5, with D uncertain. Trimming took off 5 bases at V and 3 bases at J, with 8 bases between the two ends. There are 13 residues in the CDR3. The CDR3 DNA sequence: TGTGCCAGCAGTCCGGAGTTCAATCAGCCCCAGCATTTT. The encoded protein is CASSPEFNQPQHF.

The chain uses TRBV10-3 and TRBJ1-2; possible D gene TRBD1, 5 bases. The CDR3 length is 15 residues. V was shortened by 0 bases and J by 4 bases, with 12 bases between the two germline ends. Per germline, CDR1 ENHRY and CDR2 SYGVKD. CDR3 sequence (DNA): TGTGCCATCAGTGAGTCGGGGGGTTCCTCCTATGGCTACACCTTC. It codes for CAISESGGSSYGYTF.

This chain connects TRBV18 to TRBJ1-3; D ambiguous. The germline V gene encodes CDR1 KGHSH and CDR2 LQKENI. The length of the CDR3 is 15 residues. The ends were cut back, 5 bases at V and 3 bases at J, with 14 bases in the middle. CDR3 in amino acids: CASSLIQANGNTIYF. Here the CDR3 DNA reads TGTGCCAGCTCATTGATCCAGGCTAATGGAAACACCATATATTTT.

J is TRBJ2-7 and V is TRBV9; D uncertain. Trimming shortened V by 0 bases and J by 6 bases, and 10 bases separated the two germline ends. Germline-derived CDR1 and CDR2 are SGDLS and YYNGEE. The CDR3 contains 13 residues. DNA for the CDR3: TGTGCCAGCAGCGTAGGCCCCCTCGGCGAGCAGTACTTC. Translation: CASSVGPLGEQYF.

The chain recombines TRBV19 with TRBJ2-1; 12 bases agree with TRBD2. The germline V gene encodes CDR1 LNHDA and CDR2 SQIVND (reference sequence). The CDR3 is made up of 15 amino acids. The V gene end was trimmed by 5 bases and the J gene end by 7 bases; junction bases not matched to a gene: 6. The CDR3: CASSLPSGGANEQFF. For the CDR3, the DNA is TGTGCCAGTAGTTTACCTAGCGGGGGGGCAAATGAGCAGTTCTTC.

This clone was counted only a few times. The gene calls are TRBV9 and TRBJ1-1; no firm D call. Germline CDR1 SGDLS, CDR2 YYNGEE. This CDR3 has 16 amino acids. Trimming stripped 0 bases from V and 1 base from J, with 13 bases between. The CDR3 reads CASSVDVRRGNTEAFF. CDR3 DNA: TGTGCCAGCAGCGTAGATGTTAGGAGAGGGAACACTGAAGCTTTCTTT.

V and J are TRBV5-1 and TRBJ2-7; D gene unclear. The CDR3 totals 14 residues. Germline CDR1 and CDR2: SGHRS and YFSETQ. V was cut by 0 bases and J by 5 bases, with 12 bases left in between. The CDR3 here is CASSLGSPSDEQYF. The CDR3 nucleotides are TGCGCCAGCAGCTTGGGATCCCCTTCGGACGAGCAGTACTTC.

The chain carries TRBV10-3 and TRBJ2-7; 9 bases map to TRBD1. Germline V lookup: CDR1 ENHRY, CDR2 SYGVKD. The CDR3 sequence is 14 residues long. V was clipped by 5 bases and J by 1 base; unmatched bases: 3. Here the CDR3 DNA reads TGTGCCATCAGTCAGACAGGGGGTTCCTACGAGCAGTACTTC. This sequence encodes CAISQTGGSYEQYF.

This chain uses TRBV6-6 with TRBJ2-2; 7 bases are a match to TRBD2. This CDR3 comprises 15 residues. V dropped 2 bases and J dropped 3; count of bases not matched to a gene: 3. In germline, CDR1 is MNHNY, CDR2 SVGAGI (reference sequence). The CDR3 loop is CASSYGRGDTGELFF. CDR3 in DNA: TGTGCCAGCAGTTACGGCCGGGGGGACACCGGGGAGCTGTTTTTT.

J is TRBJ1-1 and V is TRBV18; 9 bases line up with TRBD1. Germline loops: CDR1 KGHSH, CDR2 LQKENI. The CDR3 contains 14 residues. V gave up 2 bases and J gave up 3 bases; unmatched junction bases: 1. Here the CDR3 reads CASSPRTGDTEAFF. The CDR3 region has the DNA TGTGCCAGCTCACCAAGGACAGGGGACACTGAAGCTTTCTTT.

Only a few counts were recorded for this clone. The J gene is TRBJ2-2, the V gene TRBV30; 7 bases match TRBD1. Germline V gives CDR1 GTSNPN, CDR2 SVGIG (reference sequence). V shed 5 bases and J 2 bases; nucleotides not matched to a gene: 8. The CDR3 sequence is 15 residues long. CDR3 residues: CAWSPGTANTGELFF. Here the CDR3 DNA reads TGTGCCTGGTCTCCAGGGACAGCTAACACCGGGGAGCTGTTTTTT.

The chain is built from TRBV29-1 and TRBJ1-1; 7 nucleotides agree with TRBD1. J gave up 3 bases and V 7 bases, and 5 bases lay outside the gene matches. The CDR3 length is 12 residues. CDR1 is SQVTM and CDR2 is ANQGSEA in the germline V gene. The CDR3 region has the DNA TGCAGCGGGGAACAGGGGTACACTGAAGCTTTCTTT. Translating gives CSGEQGYTEAFF.

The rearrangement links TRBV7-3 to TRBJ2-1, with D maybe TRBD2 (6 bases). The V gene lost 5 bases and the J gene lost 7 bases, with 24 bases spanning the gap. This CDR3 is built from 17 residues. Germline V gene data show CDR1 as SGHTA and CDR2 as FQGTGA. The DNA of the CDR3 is TGTGCCAGCAGCCCCCAGTCGTGGGGCTGGGGGGTAAATGAGCAGTTCTTC. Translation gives CASSPQSWGWGVNEQFF.

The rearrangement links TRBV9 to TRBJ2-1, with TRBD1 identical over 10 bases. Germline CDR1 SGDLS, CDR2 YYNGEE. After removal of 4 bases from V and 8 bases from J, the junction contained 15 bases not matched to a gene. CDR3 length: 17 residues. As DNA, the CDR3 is TGTGCCAGCAGCCCTCGCCCGGGACAGGGGTTTCGCGATGAGCAGTTCTTC. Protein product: CASSPRPGQGFRDEQFF.

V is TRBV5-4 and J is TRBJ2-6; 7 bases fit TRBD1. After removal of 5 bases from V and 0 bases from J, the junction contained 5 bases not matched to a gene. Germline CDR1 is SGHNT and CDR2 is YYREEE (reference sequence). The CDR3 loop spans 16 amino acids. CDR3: CASSLQGSSGANVLTF. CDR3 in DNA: TGTGCCAGCAGTCTACAGGGGAGCTCTGGGGCCAACGTCCTGACTTTC.